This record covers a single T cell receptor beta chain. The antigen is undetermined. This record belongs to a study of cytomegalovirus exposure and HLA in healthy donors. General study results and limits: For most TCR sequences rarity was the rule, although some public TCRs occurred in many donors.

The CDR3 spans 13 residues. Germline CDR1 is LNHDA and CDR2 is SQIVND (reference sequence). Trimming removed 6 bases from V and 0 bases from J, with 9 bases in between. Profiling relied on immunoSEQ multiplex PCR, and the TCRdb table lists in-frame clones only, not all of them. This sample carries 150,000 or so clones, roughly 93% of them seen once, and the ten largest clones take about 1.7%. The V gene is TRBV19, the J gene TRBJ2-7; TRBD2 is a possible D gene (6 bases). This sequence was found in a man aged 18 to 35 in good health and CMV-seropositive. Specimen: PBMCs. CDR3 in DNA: TGTGCCAGTAGCGCCGGGAGCTCCTACGAGCAGTACTTC. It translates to CASSAGSSYEQYF.